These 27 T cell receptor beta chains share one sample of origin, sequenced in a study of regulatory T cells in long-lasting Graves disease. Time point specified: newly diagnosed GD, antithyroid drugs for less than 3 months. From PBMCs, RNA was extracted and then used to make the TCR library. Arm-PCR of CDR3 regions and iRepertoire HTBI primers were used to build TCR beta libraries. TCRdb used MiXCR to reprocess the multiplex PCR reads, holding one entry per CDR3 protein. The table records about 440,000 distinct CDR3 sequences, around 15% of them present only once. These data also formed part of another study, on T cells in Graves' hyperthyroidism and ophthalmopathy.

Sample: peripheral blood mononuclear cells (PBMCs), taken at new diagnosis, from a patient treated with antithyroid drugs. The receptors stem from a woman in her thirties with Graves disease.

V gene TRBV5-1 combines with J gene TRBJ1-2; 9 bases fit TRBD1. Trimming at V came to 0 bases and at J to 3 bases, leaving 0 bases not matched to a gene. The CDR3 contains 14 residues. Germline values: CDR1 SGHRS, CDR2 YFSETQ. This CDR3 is CASSLGTGDYGYTF. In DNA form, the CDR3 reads TGCGCCAGCAGCTTGGGGACAGGGGACTATGGCTACACCTTC.

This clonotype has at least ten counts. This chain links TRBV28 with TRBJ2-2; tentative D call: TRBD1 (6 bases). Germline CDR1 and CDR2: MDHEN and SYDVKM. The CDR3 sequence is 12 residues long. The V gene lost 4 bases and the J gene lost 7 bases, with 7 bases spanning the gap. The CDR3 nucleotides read TGTGCCAGCAGTTGGGGGCGCGGGGAGCTGTTTTTT. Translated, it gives CASSWGRGELFF.

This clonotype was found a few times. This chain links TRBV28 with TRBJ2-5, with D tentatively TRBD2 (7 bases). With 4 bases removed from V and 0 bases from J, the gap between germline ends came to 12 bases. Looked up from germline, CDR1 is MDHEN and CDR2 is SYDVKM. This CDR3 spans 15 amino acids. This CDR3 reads CASSWGGSNQETQYF. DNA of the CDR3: TGTGCCAGCAGTTGGGGGGGCAGTAACCAAGAGACCCAGTACTTC.

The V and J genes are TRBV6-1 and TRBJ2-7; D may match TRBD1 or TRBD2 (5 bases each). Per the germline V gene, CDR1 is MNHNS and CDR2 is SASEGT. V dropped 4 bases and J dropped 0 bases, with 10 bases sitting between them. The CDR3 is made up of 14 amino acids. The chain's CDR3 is CASSGDRYSYEQYF. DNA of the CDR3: TGTGCCAGCAGTGGGGACCGCTACTCCTACGAGCAGTACTTC.

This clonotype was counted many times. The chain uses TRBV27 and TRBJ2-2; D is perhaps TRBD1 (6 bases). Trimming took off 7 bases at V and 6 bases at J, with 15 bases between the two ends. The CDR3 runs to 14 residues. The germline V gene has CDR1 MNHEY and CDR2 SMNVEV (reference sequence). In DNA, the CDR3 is TGTGCCAGCAATGGGGACACGGGCGCCGGGGAGCTGTTTTTT. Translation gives CASNGDTGAGELFF.

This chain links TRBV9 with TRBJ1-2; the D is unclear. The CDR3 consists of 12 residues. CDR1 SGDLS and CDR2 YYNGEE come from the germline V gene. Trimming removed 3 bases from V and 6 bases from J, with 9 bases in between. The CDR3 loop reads CASSGSVDGYTF. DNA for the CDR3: TGTGCCAGCAGCGGCAGTGTGGATGGCTACACCTTC.

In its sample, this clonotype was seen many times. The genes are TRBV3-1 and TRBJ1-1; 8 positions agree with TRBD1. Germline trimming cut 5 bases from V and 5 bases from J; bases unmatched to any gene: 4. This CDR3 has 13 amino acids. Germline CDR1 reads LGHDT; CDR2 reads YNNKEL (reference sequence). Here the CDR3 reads CASSNRQGTEAFF. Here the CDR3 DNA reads TGTGCCAGCAGCAACCGACAGGGGACTGAAGCTTTCTTT.

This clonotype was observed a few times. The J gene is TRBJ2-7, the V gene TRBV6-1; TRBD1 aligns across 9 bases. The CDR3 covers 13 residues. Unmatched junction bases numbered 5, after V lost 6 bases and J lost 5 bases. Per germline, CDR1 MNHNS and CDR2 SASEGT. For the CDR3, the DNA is TGTGCCAGCAGGCGACAGGGGGTTAACGAGCAGTACTTC. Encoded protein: CASRRQGVNEQYF.

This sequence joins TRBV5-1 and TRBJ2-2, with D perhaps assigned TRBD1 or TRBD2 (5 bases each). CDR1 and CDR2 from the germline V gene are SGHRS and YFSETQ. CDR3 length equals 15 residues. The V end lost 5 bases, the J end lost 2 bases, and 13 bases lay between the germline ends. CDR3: CASRTGTDNTGELFF. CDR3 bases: TGCGCCAGCAGGACCGGGACGGACAACACCGGGGAGCTGTTTTTT.

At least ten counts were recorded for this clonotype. DNA of the CDR3: TGCGCCAGCAGCTTGGTGCCTCCGGGGCCTAGCACAGATACGCAGTATTTT. Its translation is CASSLVPPGPSTDTQYF. This chain joins TRBV5-1 and TRBJ2-3; D possibly matches TRBD1 or TRBD2 (5 bases each). CDR3 length: 17 amino acids. Germline lookup yields CDR1 SGHRS and CDR2 YFSETQ. The V gene lost 0 bases and the J gene lost 0 bases, with 14 bases spanning the gap.

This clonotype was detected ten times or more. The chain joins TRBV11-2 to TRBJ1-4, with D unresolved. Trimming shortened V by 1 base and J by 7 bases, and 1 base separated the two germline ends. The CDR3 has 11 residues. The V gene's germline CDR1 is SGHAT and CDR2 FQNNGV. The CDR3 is CASSLGEKLFF. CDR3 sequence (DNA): TGTGCCAGCAGCTTAGGTGAAAAACTGTTTTTT.

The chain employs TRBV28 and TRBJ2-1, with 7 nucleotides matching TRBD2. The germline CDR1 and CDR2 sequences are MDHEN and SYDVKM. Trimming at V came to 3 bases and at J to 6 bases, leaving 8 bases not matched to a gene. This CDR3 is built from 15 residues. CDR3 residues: CASSFSAGDLNEQFF. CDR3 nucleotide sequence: TGTGCCAGCAGTTTTAGCGCGGGAGATCTCAATGAGCAGTTCTTC. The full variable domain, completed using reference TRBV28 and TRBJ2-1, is DVKVTQSSRYLVKRTGEKVFLECVQDMDHENMFWYRQDPGLGLRLIYFSYDVKMKEKGDIPEGYSVSREKKERFSLILESASTNQTSMYLCASSFSAGDLNEQFFGPGTRLTVL.

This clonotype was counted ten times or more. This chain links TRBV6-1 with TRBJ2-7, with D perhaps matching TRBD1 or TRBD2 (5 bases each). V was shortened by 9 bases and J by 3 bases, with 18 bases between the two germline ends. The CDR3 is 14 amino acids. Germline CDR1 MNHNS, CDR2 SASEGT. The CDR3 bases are TGTGCCAGTTCGGCAGGGTTAAGCGGCTACGAGCAGTACTTC. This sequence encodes CASSAGLSGYEQYF.

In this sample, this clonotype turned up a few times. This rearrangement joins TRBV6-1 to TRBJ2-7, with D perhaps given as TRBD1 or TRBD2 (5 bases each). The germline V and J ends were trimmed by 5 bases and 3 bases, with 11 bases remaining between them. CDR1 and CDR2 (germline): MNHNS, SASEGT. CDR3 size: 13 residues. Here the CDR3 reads CASSRDGFYEQYF. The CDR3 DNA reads TGTGCCAGCAGTCGGGACGGTTTCTACGAGCAGTACTTC.

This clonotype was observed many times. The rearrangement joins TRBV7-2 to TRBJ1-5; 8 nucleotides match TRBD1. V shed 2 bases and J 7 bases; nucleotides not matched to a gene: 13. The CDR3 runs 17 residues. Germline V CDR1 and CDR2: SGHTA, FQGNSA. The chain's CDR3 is CASSLLVRQGLGQPQHF. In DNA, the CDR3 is TGTGCCAGCAGCTTATTGGTCCGACAGGGGTTAGGGCAGCCCCAGCATTTT.

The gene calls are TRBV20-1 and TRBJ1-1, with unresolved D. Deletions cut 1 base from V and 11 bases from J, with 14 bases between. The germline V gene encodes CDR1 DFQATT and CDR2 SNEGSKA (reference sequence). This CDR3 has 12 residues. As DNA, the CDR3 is TGCAGTGCTAGAGGAAGTAGCGGGCGGGCTTTCTTT. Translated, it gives CSARGSSGRAFF.

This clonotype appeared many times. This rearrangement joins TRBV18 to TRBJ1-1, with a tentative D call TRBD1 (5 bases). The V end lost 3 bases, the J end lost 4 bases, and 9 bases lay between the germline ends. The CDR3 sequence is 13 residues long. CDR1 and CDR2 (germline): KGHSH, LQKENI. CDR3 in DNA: TGTGCCAGCTCACCTGGGGACGGCACTGAAGCTTTCTTT. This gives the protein CASSPGDGTEAFF.

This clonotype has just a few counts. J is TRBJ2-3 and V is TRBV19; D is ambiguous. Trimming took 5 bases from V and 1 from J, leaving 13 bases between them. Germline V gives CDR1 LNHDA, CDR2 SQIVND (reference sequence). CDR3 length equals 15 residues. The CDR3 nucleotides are TGTGCCAGTAGTCCTTGGAGTTCCGGCACAGATACGCAGTATTTT. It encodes CASSPWSSGTDTQYF.

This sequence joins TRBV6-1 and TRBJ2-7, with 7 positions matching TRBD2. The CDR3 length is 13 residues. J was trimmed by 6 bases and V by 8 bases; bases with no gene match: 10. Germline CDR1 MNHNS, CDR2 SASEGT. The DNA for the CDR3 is TGTGCCAGCGGGAGGGACTCCCCAGGCGAGCAGTACTTC. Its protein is CASGRDSPGEQYF.

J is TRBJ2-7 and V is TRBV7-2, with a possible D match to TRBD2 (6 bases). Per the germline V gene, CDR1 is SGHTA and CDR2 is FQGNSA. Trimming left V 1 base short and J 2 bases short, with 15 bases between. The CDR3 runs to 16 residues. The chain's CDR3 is CASSLEGGGGAYEQYF. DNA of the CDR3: TGTGCCAGCAGCTTAGAGGGCGGAGGAGGGGCCTACGAGCAGTACTTC.

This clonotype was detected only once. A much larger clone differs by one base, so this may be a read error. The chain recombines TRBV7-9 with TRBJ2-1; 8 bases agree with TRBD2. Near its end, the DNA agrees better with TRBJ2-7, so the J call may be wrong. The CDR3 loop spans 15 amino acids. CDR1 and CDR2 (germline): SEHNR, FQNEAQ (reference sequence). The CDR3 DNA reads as TGTGCCAGCAGCTTAGGCCGGGAGGGCCTTAATGAGCAGTACTTC. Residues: CASSLGREGLNEQYF.

The CDR3, as DNA: TGTGCCAGCAGCAGGCGCCAGGGGGCTGGCTACGAGCAGTACTTC. This gives the protein CASSRRQGAGYEQYF. The genes are TRBV5-5 and TRBJ2-7; 8 positions agree with TRBD1. Germline CDR1 reads SGHKS; CDR2 reads YYEKEE (reference sequence). V shed 4 bases and J 3 bases; nucleotides not matched to a gene: 9. The CDR3 covers 15 residues.

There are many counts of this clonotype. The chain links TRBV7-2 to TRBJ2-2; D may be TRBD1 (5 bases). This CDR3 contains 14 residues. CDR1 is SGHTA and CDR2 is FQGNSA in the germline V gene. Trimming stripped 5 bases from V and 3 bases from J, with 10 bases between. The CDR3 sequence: CASSQVGDTGELFF. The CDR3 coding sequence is TGTGCCAGCAGCCAAGTAGGGGACACCGGGGAGCTGTTTTTT.

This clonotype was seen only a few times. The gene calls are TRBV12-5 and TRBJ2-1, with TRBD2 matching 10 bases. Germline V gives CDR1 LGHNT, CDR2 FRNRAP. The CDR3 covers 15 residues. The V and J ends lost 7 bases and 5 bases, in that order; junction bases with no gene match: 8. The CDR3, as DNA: TGTGCTAGTGCCAGTAGCGGGAGGTCCCACAATGAGCAGTTCTTC. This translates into CASASSGRSHNEQFF.

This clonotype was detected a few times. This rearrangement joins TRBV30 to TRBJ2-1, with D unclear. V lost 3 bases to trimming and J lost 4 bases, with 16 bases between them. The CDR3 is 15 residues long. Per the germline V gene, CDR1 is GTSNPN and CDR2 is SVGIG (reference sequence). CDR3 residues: CAWSAGYQLYNEQFF. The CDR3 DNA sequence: TGTGCCTGGAGCGCCGGGTACCAATTATACAATGAGCAGTTCTTC.

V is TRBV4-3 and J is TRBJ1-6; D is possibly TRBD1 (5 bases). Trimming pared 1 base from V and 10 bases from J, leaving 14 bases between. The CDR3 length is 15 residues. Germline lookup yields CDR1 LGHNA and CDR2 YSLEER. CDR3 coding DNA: TGCGCCAGCAGCCAAGGAATCAGGGCGGAATCACCCCTCCACTTT. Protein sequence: CASSQGIRAESPLHF.

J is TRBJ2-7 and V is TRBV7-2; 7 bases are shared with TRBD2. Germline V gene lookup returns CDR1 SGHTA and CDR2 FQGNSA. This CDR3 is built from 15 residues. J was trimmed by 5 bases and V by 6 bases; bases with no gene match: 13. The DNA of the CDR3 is TGTGCCAGCAGTTACTCGGGGGGAGGGCCGAACGAGCAGTACTTC. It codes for CASSYSGGGPNEQYF.